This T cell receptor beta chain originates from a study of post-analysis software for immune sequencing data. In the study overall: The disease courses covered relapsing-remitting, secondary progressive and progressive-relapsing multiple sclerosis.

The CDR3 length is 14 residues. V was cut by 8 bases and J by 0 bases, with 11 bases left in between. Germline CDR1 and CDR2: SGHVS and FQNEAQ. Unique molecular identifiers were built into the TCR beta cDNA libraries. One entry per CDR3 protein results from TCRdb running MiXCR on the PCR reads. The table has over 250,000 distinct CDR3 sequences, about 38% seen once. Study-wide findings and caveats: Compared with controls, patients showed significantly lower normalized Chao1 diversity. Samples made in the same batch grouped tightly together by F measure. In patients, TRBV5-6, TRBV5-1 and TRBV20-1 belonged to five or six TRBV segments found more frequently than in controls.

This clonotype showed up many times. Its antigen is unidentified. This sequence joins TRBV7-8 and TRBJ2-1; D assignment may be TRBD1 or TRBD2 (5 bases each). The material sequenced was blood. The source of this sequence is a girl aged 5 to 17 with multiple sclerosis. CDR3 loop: CASQERGSYNEQFF. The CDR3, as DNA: TGTGCCAGCCAAGAGAGGGGCTCCTACAATGAGCAGTTCTTC. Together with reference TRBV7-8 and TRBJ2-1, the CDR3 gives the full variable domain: GAGVSQSPRYKVAKRGQDVALRCDPISGHVSLFWYQQALGQGPEFLTYFQNEAQLDKSGLPSDRFFAERPEGSVSTLKIQRTQQEDSAVYLCASQERGSYNEQFFGPGTRLTVL.